These 13 T cell receptor beta chains were all obtained from the same sample, sequenced in a study of blood T cells in healthy people across ages. Combining a sample-barcoded 5' primer with a J-beta primer mix, a second PCR ran for about 7 to 11 cycles. TCRdb redid the calling of the 5' RACE reads with MiXCR, one entry per CDR3 protein. This sample yields hundreds of thousands of distinct CDR3 sequences, of which 58% are seen a single time; 20% to 25% belongs to the top ten. Sample: blood. These receptors originate from a man aged 30-40 years in good health.

V usage is TRBV20-1 and J usage is TRBJ2-1; D may match TRBD1 or TRBD2 (5 bases each). Trimming removed 4 bases from V and 10 bases from J, with 20 bases in between. The CDR3 contains 14 residues. Germline V gives CDR1 DFQATT, CDR2 SNEGSKA (reference sequence). In DNA, the CDR3 is TGCAGTGCTAACCCGGGGCACTCTGCAGAGGAGCAGTTCTTC. Encoded protein: CSANPGHSAEEQFF.

The sample holds many counts of this clonotype. The chain combines TRBV4-1 with TRBJ2-5, with 7 bases aligning to TRBD2. This CDR3 comprises 16 residues. Losses at the gene ends were 0 bases for V and 1 base for J; bases not matched to a gene: 5. Germline V CDR1 and CDR2: MGHRA, YSYEKL. The DNA for the CDR3 is TGCGCCAGCAGCCAAGATGGGTGGGGGGGCCAAGAGACCCAGTACTTC. Translating it yields CASSQDGWGGQETQYF.

The CDR3 here is CASSFVMETQYF. CDR3 coding DNA: TGTGCCAGCAGTTTCGTCATGGAGACCCAGTACTTC. V gene TRBV12-3 or TRBV12-4 combines with J gene TRBJ2-5; D is unclear. The CDR3 runs 12 residues. V was pared by 3 bases and J by 5 bases, with 7 bases between.

The rearrangement links TRBV6-6 to TRBJ2-7, with D unclear. Germline lookup yields CDR1 MNHNY and CDR2 SVGAGI (reference sequence). V was cut by 2 bases and J by 5 bases, with 16 bases left in between. The CDR3 contains 15 residues. CDR3 DNA: TGTGCCAGCAGTTACCCGACCTACGATGAAGACGAGCAGTACTTC. This gives the protein CASSYPTYDEDEQYF.

This clonotype has only one observation. This chain connects TRBV9 to TRBJ2-1; D may correspond to TRBD1 or TRBD2 (5 bases each). Germline V gives CDR1 SGDLS, CDR2 YYNGEE. CDR3 length: 14 residues. Deletions cut 0 bases from V and 9 bases from J, with 13 bases between. The CDR3 DNA reads TGTGCCAGCAGCGTAGAGGGACCAAGTGGTGAGCAGTTCTTC. This gives the protein CASSVEGPSGEQFF.

J is TRBJ2-7 and V is TRBV6-5, with 8 bases identical to TRBD1. V shed 2 bases, J shed 7 bases, and the junction held 7 bases outside the gene matches. This CDR3 spans 14 amino acids. Germline CDR1 reads MNHEY; CDR2 reads SVGAGI. CDR3 protein: CASSYPTGVGEQYF. Here the CDR3 DNA reads TGTGCCAGCAGTTACCCGACAGGGGTTGGGGAGCAGTACTTC.

The rearrangement uses TRBV6-5 and TRBJ1-2, with D unresolved. There are 13 residues in the CDR3. Trimming pared 6 bases from V and 4 bases from J, leaving 12 bases between. Germline loops: CDR1 MNHEY, CDR2 SVGAGI. Here the CDR3 reads CASSSGNLYGYTF. CDR3 nucleotide sequence: TGTGCCAGCAGCTCCGGGAACCTCTATGGCTACACCTTC.

The chain combines TRBV2 with TRBJ2-5; TRBD1 might be the D (6 bases). This CDR3 has 12 amino acids. Germline CDR1 reads SNHLY; CDR2 reads FYNNEI. Written as DNA, the CDR3 is TGTGCTGCACTACAAGGGGGAGAGACCCAGTACTTC. Amino acids: CAALQGGETQYF. Based on the CDR3 plus reference TRBV2 and TRBJ2-5, the full variable domain is EPEVTQTPSHQVTQMGQEVILRCVPISNHLYFYWYRQILGQKVEFLVSFYNNEISEKSEIFDDQFSVERPDGSNFTLKIRSTKLEDSAMYFCAALQGGETQYFGPGTRLLVL.

The V call is TRBV20-1, the J call TRBJ2-7, with D perhaps assigned TRBD1 or TRBD2 (7 bases each). The CDR3 spans 14 residues. The V end lost 6 bases, the J end lost 3 bases, and 18 bases lay between the germline ends. From germline, CDR1 is DFQATT and CDR2 SNEGSKA (reference sequence). CDR3 amino acids: CSATRGGRNYEQYF. Written as DNA, the CDR3 is TGCAGTGCAACCAGGGGGGGGAGGAACTACGAGCAGTACTTC.

This clonotype was picked up many times. This chain uses TRBV18 with TRBJ1-2; D ambiguous. Looked up from germline, CDR1 is KGHSH and CDR2 is LQKENI. V lost 4 bases and J lost 0, with 15 bases in between. The length of the CDR3 is 16 residues. The CDR3 nucleotides are TGTGCCAGCTCACGCGAGGGCCCGGGAGCTAACTATGGCTACACCTTC. Amino acids: CASSREGPGANYGYTF.

The chain carries TRBV6-2 or TRBV6-3 and TRBJ2-1, with TRBD2 matching 8 bases. V gave up 3 bases and J gave up 3 bases; unmatched junction bases: 16. In germline, CDR1 is MNHEY, CDR2 SVGEGT. CDR3 length: 19 amino acids. The CDR3 DNA sequence: TGTGCCAGCAGTTATTGGGTAGCGGGACGAATCTCCTACTACAATGAGCAGTTCTTC. It translates to CASSYWVAGRISYYNEQFF.

This clonotype was detected only once. V is TRBV29-1 and J is TRBJ2-1; weak D call: TRBD1 (6 bases). CDR1 is SQVTM, CDR2 ANQGSEA, per germline. V lost 5 bases and J 3 bases, leaving 11 bases between the germline ends. The CDR3 extends over 13 amino acids. The DNA of the CDR3 is TGCAGCGTTTGGGGGCGAGACTACAATGAGCAGTTCTTC. Translating gives CSVWGRDYNEQFF.

In its sample, this clonotype was seen a few times. V is TRBV4-3 and J is TRBJ1-6; the D is unclear. V shed 0 bases and J shed 8 bases, with 17 bases lying between them. CDR3 size: 17 residues. The germline gives CDR1 LGHNA, CDR2 YSLEER. Here the CDR3 reads CASSQEVSDLQDSPLHF. DNA for the CDR3: TGCGCCAGCAGCCAAGAGGTGTCGGACCTCCAGGATTCACCCCTCCACTTT.